The 10 T cell receptor beta chains below all came from one sample that was sequenced in a study of cytomegalovirus exposure and HLA in healthy donors. Profiled with immunoSEQ multiplex PCR; TCRdb holds only in-frame clones, not every one. The data contain more than 100,000 clones, 70% to 90% of them singletons. Material: PBMCs. The receptors here all came from a woman between 18 and 29 years old in good health and CMV-seropositive.

The chain couples TRBV2 to TRBJ2-1; the match to TRBD2 covers 8 bases. Trimming cost V 6 bases and J 9 bases; bases outside gene matches: 10. Germline loops: CDR1 SNHLY, CDR2 FYNNEI. The CDR3 runs to 14 residues. The DNA for the CDR3 is TGTGCCAGCAGCGGGACTAGAAGCGTTTCTGAGCAGTTCTTC. Protein product: CASSGTRSVSEQFF.

The chain recombines TRBV4-2 with TRBJ2-1, with 8 bases lining up with TRBD2. V trimming: 0 bases; J trimming: 4 bases; junction bases outside the gene matches: 5. Germline CDR1 is LGHNA and CDR2 is YNFKEQ. There are 16 residues in the CDR3. The CDR3, as DNA: TGTGCCAGCAGCCAAGAGGCGGGGGGCCTATACAATGAGCAGTTCTTC. This gives the protein CASSQEAGGLYNEQFF.

The rearrangement uses TRBV30 and TRBJ2-5, with D unresolved. This CDR3 has 14 amino acids. The ends were cut back, 2 bases at V and 2 bases at J, with 12 bases in the middle. The germline V gene encodes CDR1 GTSNPN and CDR2 SVGIG (reference sequence). The CDR3 is CAWSLTRVQETQYF. CDR3 DNA: TGTGCCTGGAGTTTGACCCGGGTTCAAGAGACCCAGTACTTC.

The gene calls are TRBV6-1 and TRBJ2-7; 7 nucleotides line up with TRBD1. Losses at the gene ends were 2 bases for V and 2 bases for J; bases not matched to a gene: 3. The CDR3 consists of 14 residues. From germline, CDR1 is MNHNS and CDR2 SASEGT. The CDR3 region is CASSESTGTYEQYF. The CDR3 coding sequence is TGTGCCAGCAGTGAATCGACAGGGACCTACGAGCAGTACTTC.

The chain joins TRBV27 to TRBJ1-5; possible D gene TRBD1, 5 bases. This CDR3 comprises 15 residues. Germline values: CDR1 MNHEY, CDR2 SMNVEV (reference sequence). V gave up 6 bases and J gave up 4 bases, with 16 bases separating them. The CDR3: CASSPVGLGNQPQHF. CDR3 nucleotide sequence: TGTGCCAGCAGCCCGGTGGGGCTTGGGAATCAGCCCCAGCATTTT.

The chain joins TRBV6-1 to TRBJ2-3; D remains unclear. The CDR3 spans 12 residues. The germline gives CDR1 MNHNS, CDR2 SASEGT. Trimming shortened V by 2 bases and J by 6 bases, and 6 bases separated the two germline ends. The CDR3 sequence: CASSEFGDTQYF. The CDR3 DNA follows: TGTGCCAGCAGTGAATTCGGGGATACGCAGTATTTT.

The genes are TRBV7-6 and TRBJ2-2; tentatively, D is TRBD2 (6 bases). CDR3 length: 16 amino acids. CDR1 is SGHVS and CDR2 is FNYEAQ in the germline V gene. V was shortened by 2 bases and J by 3 bases, with 13 bases between the two germline ends. The DNA for the CDR3 is TGTGCCAGCAGCTTAACTAGCCGTCCCCACACCGGGGAGCTGTTTTTT. Its protein is CASSLTSRPHTGELFF. The full variable domain, its missing parts supplied by reference TRBV7-6 and TRBJ2-2, is GAGVSQSPRYKVTKRGQDVALRCDPISGHVSLYWYRQALGQGPEFLTYFNYEAQQDKSGLPNDRFSAERPEGSISTLTIQRTEQRDSAMYRCASSLTSRPHTGELFFGEGSRLTVL.

Only a few counts were recorded for this clone. The chain employs TRBV5-1 and TRBJ2-7, with 9 bases identical to TRBD1. The CDR3 is made up of 15 amino acids. The V and J ends lost 4 bases and 0 bases, in that order; junction bases with no gene match: 5. The germline gives CDR1 SGHRS, CDR2 YFSETQ. This CDR3 reads CASSGGTGSSYEQYF. CDR3 nucleotide sequence: TGCGCCAGCAGCGGTGGGACAGGGAGCTCCTACGAGCAGTACTTC.

This clone occurred a few times. This chain uses TRBV5-1 with TRBJ1-1; no reliable D call. The V gene's germline CDR1 is SGHRS and CDR2 YFSETQ. The length of the CDR3 is 17 residues. Trimming shortened V by 0 bases and J by 1 base, and 16 bases separated the two germline ends. CDR3 loop: CASSLGSVAVPNTEAFF. CDR3 in DNA: TGCGCCAGCAGCTTGGGGTCAGTGGCGGTACCGAACACTGAAGCTTTCTTT.

The rearrangement uses TRBV4-3 and TRBJ2-7; D is possibly TRBD1 (6 bases). From germline, CDR1 is LGHNA and CDR2 YSLEER. The CDR3 extends over 14 amino acids. V shed 0 bases and J shed 6 bases, with 12 bases lying between them. The CDR3 bases are TGCGCCAGCAGCCAAGAAGGGGGTCCGAGCGAGCAGTACTTC. This sequence encodes CASSQEGGPSEQYF.